This TCR beta chain was profiled in a study of shared T cell receptors in the human thymus. The ends were cut back, 4 bases at V and 2 bases at J, with 8 bases in the middle. The CDR3 is 12 amino acids. Looked up from germline, CDR1 is SQVTM and CDR2 is ANQGSEA. The data were produced by immunoSEQ multiplex PCR, yet TCRdb's version contains in-frame clones alone and is incomplete. The sample contains almost 550,000 clones, approximately 80% of which appear only once. This clone was recorded only once. In addition, the sample was reused for a study of human thymus T cells.

The receptor comes from a boy in the first two years of life with a congenital heart defect. The J gene is TRBJ1-2, the V gene TRBV29-1, with D hard to call. Input material: thymocytes. The DNA of the CDR3 is TGCAGCGTTGGTCCGGGGAACTATGGCTACACCTTC. Its protein product is CSVGPGNYGYTF.